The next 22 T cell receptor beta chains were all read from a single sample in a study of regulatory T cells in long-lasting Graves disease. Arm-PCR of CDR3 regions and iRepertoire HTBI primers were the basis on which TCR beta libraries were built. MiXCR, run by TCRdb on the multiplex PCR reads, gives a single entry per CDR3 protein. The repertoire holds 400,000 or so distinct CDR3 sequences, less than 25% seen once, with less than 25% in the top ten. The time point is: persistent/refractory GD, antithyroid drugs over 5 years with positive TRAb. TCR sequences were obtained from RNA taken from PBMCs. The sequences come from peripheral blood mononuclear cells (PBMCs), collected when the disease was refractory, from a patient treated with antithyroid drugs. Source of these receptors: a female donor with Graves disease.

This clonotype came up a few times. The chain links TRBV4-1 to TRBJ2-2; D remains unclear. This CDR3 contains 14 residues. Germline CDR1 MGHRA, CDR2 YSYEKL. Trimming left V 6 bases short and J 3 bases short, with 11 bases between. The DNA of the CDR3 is TGCGCCAGCAGTCCGAACGAGGACACCGGGGAGCTGTTTTTT. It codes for CASSPNEDTGELFF.

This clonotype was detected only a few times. This CDR3 reads CASSSPGQGSDTQYF. The DNA for the CDR3 is TGTGCCAGCAGCTCGCCGGGACAGGGGTCGGATACGCAGTATTTT. The chain combines TRBV12-3 or TRBV12-4 with TRBJ2-3, with TRBD1 matching over 10 bases. This CDR3 comprises 15 residues. Trimming took 6 bases from V and 6 from J; bases not matched to a gene: 9.

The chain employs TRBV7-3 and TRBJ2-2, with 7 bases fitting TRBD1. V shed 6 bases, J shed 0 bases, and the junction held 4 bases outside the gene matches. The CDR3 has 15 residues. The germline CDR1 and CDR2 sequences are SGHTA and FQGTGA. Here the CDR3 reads CASRVGTANTGELFF. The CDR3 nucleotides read TGTGCCAGCAGGGTGGGGACAGCGAACACCGGGGAGCTGTTTTTT.

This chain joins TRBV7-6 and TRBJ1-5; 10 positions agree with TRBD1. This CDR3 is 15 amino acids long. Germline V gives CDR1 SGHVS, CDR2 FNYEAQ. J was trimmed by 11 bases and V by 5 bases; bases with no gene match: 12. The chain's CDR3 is CASSEDGTGDKSQHF. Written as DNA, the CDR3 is TGTGCCAGCAGCGAGGACGGGACAGGGGATAAATCCCAGCATTTT.

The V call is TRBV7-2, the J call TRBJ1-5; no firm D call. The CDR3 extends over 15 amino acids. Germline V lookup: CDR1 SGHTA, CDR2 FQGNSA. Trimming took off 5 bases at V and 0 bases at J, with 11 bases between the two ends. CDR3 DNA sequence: TGTGCCAGCAGCCTTAACCGGAATAGCAATCAGCCCCAGCATTTT. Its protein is CASSLNRNSNQPQHF.

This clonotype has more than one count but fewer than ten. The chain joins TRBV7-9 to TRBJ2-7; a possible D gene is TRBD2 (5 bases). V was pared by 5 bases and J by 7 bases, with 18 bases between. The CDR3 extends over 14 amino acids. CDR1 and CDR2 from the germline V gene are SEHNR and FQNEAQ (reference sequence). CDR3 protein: CASSHPGSPTEQYF. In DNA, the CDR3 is TGTGCCAGCAGCCATCCGGGATCGCCTACGGAGCAGTACTTC.

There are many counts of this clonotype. This CDR3 reads CASSLGYRGTLDGYTF. CDR3 in DNA: TGTGCCAGCAGCTTGGGGTACAGGGGTACGTTGGATGGCTACACCTTC. The rearrangement joins TRBV7-2 to TRBJ1-2; 7 bases align to TRBD1. V lost 3 bases to trimming and J lost 6 bases; unmatched junction nucleotides: 13. CDR1 is SGHTA, CDR2 FQGNSA, per germline. There are 16 residues in the CDR3. The entire variable domain, with the rest obtained from reference TRBV7-2 and TRBJ1-2, is as follows: GAGVSQSPSNKVTEKGKDVELRCDPISGHTALYWYRQSLGQGLEFLIYFQGNSAPDKSGLPSDRFSAERTGGSVSTLTIQRTQQEDSAVYLCASSLGYRGTLDGYTFGSGTRLTVV.

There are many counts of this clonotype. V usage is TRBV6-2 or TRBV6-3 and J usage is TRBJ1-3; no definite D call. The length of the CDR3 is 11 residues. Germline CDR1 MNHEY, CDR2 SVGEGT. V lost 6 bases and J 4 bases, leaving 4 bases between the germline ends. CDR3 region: CASRSGNTIYF. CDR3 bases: TGTGCCAGCAGAAGCGGAAACACCATATATTTT.

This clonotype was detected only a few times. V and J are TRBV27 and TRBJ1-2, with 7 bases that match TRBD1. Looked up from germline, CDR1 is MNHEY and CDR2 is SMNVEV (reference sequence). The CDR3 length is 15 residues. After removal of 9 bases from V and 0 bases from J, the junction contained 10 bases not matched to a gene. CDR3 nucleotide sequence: TGTGCCAGTAAACCGGACAGGACGCCTAACTATGGCTACACCTTC. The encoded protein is CASKPDRTPNYGYTF.

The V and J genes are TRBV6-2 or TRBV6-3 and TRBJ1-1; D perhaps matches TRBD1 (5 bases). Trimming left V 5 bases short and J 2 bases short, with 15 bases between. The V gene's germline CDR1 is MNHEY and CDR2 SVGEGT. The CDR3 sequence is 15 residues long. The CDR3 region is CASSEQPGGNTEAFF. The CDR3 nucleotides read TGTGCCAGCAGTGAACAGCCGGGGGGTAACACTGAAGCTTTCTTT.

The CDR3: CSVEDEIDRDYGYTF. For the CDR3, the DNA is TGCAGCGTTGAAGACGAGATAGACAGGGACTATGGCTACACCTTC. J is TRBJ1-2 and V is TRBV29-1; 7 bases align to TRBD1. The length of the CDR3 is 15 residues. V lost 0 bases to trimming and J lost 3 bases; unmatched junction nucleotides: 7. The germline CDR1 and CDR2 sequences are SQVTM and ANQGSEA.

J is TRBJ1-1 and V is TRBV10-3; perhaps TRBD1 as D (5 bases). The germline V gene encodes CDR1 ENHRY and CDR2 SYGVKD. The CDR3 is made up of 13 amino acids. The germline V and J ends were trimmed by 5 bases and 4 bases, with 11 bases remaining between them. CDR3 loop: CAISRVQGTEAFF. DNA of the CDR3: TGTGCCATCAGTAGAGTCCAGGGCACTGAAGCTTTCTTT.

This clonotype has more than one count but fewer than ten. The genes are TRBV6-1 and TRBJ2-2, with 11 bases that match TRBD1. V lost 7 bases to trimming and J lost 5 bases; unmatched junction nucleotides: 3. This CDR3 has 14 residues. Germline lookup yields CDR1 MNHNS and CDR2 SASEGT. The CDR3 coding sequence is TGTGCCAGCAAGGGGACAGGGGGAACCGGGGAGCTGTTTTTT. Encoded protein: CASKGTGGTGELFF.

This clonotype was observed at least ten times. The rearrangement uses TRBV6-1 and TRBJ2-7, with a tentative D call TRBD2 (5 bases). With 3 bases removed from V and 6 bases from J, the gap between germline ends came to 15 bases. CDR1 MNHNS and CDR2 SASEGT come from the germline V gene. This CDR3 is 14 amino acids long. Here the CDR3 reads CASSDENFRGEQYF. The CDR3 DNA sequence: TGTGCCAGCAGTGACGAAAATTTCCGGGGCGAGCAGTACTTC.

The CDR3 coding sequence is TGTGCCAGCAGTTTACCGACAGGACCCGAGACCCAGTACTTC. It is translated as CASSLPTGPETQYF. V gene TRBV28 combines with J gene TRBJ2-5, with D possibly TRBD1 on 6 matching bases. There are 14 residues in the CDR3. Trimming took off 2 bases at V and 5 bases at J, with 12 bases between the two ends. CDR1 is MDHEN, CDR2 SYDVKM, per germline.

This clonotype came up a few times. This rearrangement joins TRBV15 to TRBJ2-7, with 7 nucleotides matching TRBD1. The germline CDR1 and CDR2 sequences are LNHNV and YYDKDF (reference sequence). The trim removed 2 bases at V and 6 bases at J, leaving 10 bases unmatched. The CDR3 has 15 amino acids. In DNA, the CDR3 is TGTGCCACCAGCAGATCCCCAGACAGGGTGGGCGAGCAGTACTTC. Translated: CATSRSPDRVGEQYF.

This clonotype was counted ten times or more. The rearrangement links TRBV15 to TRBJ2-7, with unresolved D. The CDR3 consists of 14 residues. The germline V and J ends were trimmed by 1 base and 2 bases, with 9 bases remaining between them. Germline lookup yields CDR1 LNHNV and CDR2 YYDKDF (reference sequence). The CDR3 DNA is TGTGCCACCAGCAGAGTCGCAGAAGCCTACGAGCAGTACTTC. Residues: CATSRVAEAYEQYF.

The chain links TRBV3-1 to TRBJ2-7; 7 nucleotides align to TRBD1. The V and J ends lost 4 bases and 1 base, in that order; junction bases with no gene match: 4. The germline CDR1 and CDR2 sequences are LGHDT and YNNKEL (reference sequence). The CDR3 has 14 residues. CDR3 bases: TGTGCCAGCAGCCCGGGACAGTATTCCTACGAGCAGTACTTC. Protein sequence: CASSPGQYSYEQYF.

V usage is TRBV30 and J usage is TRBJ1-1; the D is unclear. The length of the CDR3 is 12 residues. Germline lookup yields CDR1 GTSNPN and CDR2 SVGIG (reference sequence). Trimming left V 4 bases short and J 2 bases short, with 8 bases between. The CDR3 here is CAWTPGNTEAFF. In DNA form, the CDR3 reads TGTGCCTGGACCCCCGGAAACACTGAAGCTTTCTTT.

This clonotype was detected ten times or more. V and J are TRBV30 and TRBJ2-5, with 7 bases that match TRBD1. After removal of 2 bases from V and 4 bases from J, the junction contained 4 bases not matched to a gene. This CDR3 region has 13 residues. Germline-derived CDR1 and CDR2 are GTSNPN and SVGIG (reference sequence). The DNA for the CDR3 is TGTGCCTGGAGTTCATCAGGGGGAGAGACCCAGTACTTC. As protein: CAWSSSGGETQYF.

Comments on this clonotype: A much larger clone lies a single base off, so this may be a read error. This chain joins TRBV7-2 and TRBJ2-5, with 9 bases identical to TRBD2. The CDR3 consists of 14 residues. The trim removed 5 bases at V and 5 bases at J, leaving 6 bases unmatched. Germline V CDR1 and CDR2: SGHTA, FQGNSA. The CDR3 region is CASSPGSGGETQYF. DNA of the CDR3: TGTGCCAGCAGCCCAGGAAGCGGGGGGGAGACCCAGTACTTC.

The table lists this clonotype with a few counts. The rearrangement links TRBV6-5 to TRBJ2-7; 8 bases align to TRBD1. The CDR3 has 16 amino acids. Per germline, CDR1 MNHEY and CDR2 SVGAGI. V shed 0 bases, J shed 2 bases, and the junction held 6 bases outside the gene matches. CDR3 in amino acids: CASSYSSTGDPYEQYF. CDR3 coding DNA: TGTGCCAGCAGTTACTCGTCGACAGGGGATCCCTACGAGCAGTACTTC.